This T cell receptor beta chain appears in the sequencing data of a study of T cell responses to AZD1222 COVID-19 vaccine. With respect to this clone: Its specificity is unknown.

Libraries were prepared by immunoSEQ multiplex PCR; TCRdb keeps only in-frame clonotypes and omits some of them. The repertoire consists of more than 95,000 clones, with 70% to 85% occurring once and the leading ten covering approximately 26%. Germline CDR1 SEHNR, CDR2 FQNEAQ (reference sequence). The CDR3 loop spans 13 amino acids. V was cut by 2 bases and J by 1 base, with 5 bases left in between. Study-wide results and caveats: Of spike-specific TCRs, nearly half reportedly target regions left unmutated in variants. A rise in Spike-specific TCR breadth and depth followed two AZD1222 doses. Donors skewed white British and female; clonal diversity was possibly underestimated.

V and J are TRBV7-9 and TRBJ1-1; D is ambiguous. The material sequenced was peripheral blood, taken 28 days after the second AZD1222 dose. This clonotype was sampled from an adult who received the AZD1222 COVID-19 vaccine. The CDR3 reads CASSLSQNTEAFF. CDR3 sequence (DNA): TGTGCCAGCAGCTTAAGTCAGAACACTGAAGCTTTCTTT. Drawing the rest from reference TRBV7-9 and TRBJ1-1, the complete variable domain is DTGVSQNPRHKITKRGQNVTFRCDPISEHNRLYWYRQTLGQGPEFLTYFQNEAQLEKSRLLSDRFSAERPKGSFSTLEIQRTEQGDSAMYLCASSLSQNTEAFFGQGTRLTVV.